This TCR beta chain was recovered during a study of blood T cell repertoires in COVID-19. Study-wide background: There were acute and convalescent COVID-19 samples, and they came from the United States, Italy and Spain.

CDR3 size: 11 residues. The V gene's germline CDR1 is SNHLY and CDR2 FYNNEI. V lost 7 bases, J lost 2 bases, and 4 bases lay in between. Original processing notes: Amplifying reference gene primers gave estimates of nucleated cell counts. Repertoires were generated with immunoSEQ multiplex PCR, while TCRdb's copy carries only in-frame clones and drops some. V, J and clone size were drawn from that table, and D and trimming were deduced from the DNA. The table shows some 300,000 clones, with over 75% occurring only once. Living in about two dozen US areas, the participants were between roughly 18 and 90 years of age. Two consecutive negative NP/OP PCR tests, clearance, or resolved symptoms defined Cohort 3 recovery.

The receptor was isolated from a man aged 25-40 years who had recovered from COVID-19. The chain joins TRBV2 to TRBJ2-3; D is ambiguous. The specimen was PBMCs or T cells enriched from blood (not recorded which). CDR3 bases: TGTGCCAGCACAAACACAGATACGCAGTATTTT. Protein sequence: CASTNTDTQYF.